This TCR beta chain comes out of a study of T-cell reconstitution after alpha-beta-depleted transplantation in children. Study-wide points: The study traced high day-60 TCRbeta diversity in some patients to surviving recipient T cells and thymic progenitors. Several hundred rapidly expanded clones from non-depleted graft cells reportedly supplied alpha-beta T cells about two months post-transplant. By one year post-transplant, T-cell counts and diversity largely arose from T cells that were newly produced.

The CDR3 extends over 18 amino acids. CDR1 MGHRA and CDR2 YSYEKL come from the germline V gene. Trimming stripped 0 bases from V and 4 bases from J, with 22 bases between. Unique molecular identifiers featured in how the TCRbeta library was prepared. TCRdb processed the PCR reads anew with MiXCR; each CDR3 protein has one entry. The sample carries just over 950,000 distinct CDR3 sequences, about 31% recorded once. This clonotype has just a few counts. The target antigen is unknown. The source was PBMCs, mostly from graft donor cells, collected 360 days after TCRalphabeta/CD19-depleted stem cell transplant. The sequence derives from a boy in the first two years of life who had a stem cell transplant for SCID, so the T cells may come from the graft donor. V gene TRBV4-1 combines with J gene TRBJ2-7, with a possible D match to TRBD1 (6 bases). The CDR3 nucleotides are TGCGCCAGCAGCCAAGAGCCCTCTTGGGACACCGGCCGATACGAGCAGTACTTC. It specifies CASSQEPSWDTGRYEQYF.